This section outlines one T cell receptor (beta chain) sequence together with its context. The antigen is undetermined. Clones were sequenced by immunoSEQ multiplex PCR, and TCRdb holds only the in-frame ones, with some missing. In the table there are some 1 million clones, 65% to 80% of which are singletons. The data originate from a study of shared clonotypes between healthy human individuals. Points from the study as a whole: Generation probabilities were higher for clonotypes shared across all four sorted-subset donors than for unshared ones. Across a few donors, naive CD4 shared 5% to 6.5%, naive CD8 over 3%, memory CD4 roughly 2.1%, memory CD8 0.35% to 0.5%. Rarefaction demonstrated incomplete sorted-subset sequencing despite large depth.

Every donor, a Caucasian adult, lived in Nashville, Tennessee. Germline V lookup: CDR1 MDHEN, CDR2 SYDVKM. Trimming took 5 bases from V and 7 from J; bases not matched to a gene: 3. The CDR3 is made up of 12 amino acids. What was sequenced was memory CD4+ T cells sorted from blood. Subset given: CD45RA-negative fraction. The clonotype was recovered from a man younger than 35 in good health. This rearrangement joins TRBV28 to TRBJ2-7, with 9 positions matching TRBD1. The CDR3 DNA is TGTGCCAGCAGTAGACAGGGGGGTGAGCAGTACTTC. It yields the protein CASSRQGGEQYF.